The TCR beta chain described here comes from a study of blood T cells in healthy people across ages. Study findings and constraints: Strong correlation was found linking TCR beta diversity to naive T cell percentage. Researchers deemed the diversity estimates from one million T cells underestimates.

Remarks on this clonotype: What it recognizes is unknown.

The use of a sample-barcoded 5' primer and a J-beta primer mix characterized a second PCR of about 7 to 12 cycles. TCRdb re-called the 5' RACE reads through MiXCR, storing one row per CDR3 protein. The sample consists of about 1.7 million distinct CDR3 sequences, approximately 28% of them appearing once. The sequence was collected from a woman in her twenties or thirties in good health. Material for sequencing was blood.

DNA of the CDR3: TGTGCCAGCAGTTTTGATATTTCGAACACTGAAGCTTTCTTT. As protein: CASSFDISNTEAFF. The rearrangement uses TRBV12-3 or TRBV12-4 and TRBJ1-1; D remains ambiguous. Trimming took off 3 bases at V and 1 base at J, with 9 bases between the two ends. This CDR3 has 14 residues.